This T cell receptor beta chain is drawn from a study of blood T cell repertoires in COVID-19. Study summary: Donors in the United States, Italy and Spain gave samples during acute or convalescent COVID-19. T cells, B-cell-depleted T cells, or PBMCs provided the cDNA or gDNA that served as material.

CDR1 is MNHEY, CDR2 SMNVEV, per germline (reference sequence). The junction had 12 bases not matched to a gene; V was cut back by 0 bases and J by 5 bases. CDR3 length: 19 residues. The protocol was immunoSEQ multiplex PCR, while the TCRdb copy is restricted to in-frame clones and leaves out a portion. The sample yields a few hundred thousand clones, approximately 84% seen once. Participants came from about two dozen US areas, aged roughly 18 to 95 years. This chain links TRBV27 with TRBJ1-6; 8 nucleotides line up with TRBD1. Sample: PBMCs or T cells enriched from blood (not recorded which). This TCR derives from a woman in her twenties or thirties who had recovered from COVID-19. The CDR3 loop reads CASSLSHFPGQADNSPLHF. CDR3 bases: TGTGCCAGCAGTTTATCGCACTTCCCGGGACAGGCGGATAATTCACCCCTCCACTTT.